This T cell receptor beta chain derives from a study of T-cell memory formation after mild COVID-19. This clonotype was seen a few times. One entry per CDR3 protein, called by TCRdb with MiXCR from the 5' RACE reads. In the table there are hundreds of thousands of distinct CDR3 sequences, roughly 8.2% of which are singletons. The CDR3 consists of 13 residues. V lost 5 bases to trimming and J lost 0 bases, with 7 bases between them. In germline, CDR1 is KGHSH, CDR2 LQKENI. Sequencing used PBMCs or a T cell subset sorted from them (not recorded which). V usage is TRBV18 and J usage is TRBJ1-1, with a tentative D call TRBD1 (5 bases). The source is a man younger than 30 who had mild COVID-19 (a few samples of this study predate the infection). Cell type and time point are not known. The DNA for the CDR3 is TGTGCCAGCTCAGGGACGGTGAACACTGAAGCTTTCTTT. It codes for CASSGTVNTEAFF.